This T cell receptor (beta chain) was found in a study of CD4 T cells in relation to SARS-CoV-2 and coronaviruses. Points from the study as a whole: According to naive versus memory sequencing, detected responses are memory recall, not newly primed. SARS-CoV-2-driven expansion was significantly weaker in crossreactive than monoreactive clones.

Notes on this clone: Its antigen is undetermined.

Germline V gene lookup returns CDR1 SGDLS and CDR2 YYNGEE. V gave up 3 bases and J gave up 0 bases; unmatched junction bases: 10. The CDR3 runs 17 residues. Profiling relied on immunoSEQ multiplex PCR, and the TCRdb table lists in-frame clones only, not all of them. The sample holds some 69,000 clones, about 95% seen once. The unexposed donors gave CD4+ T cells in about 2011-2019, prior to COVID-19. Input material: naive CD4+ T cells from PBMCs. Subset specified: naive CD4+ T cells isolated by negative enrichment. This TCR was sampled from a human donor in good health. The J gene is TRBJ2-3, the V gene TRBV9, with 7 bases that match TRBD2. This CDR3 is CASSASPSGLSTDTQYF. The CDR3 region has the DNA TGTGCCAGCAGCGCATCCCCTAGCGGCCTTAGCACAGATACGCAGTATTTT.